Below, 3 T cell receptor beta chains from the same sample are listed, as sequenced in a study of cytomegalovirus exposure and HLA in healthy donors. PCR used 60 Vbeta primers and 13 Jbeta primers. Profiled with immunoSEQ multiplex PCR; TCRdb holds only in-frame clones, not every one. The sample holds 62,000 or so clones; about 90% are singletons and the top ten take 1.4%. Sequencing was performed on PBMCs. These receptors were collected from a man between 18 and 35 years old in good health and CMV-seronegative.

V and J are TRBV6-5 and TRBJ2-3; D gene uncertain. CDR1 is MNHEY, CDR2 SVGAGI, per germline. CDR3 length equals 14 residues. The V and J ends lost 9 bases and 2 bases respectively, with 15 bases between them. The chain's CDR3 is CASTRGSFTDTQYF. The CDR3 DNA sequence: TGTGCCAGTACCCGAGGCAGCTTCACAGATACGCAGTATTTT.

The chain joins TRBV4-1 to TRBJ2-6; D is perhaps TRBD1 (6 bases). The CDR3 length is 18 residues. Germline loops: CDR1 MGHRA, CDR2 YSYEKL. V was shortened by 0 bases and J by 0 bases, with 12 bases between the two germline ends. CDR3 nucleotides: TGCGCCAGCAGCCAAGAAAGGACAGTCAGCTCTGGGGCCAACGTCCTGACTTTC. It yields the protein CASSQERTVSSGANVLTF.

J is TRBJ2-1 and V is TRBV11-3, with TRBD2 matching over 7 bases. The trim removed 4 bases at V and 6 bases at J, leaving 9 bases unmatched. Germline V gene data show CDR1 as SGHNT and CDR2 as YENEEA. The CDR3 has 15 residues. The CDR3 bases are TGTGCCAGCAGCTCTGTCGGGGGGTATATCAATGAGCAGTTCTTC. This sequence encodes CASSSVGGYINEQFF.